Each of the 5 T cell receptor beta chains below was sequenced from the same sample in a study of blood T cell repertoires in COVID-19. Some clones are missing from TCRdb's copy, which holds only in-frame ones; the method was immunoSEQ multiplex PCR. Among some 230,000 clones listed, almost 85% were seen once. Source material: PBMCs or T cells enriched from blood (not recorded which). Receptors originate from a man aged 35-49 years who had recovered from COVID-19.

The sample holds a few counts of this clone. This rearrangement joins TRBV29-1 to TRBJ1-1, with D perhaps TRBD1 (5 bases). The germline V and J ends were trimmed by 5 bases and 0 bases, with 10 bases remaining between them. The CDR3 is 13 amino acids. Per the germline V gene, CDR1 is SQVTM and CDR2 is ANQGSEA. The CDR3 protein is CSVPTDMNTEAFF. The CDR3 nucleotides read TGCAGCGTTCCGACAGACATGAACACTGAAGCTTTCTTT.

V usage is TRBV18 and J usage is TRBJ2-3; D perhaps matches TRBD2 (6 bases). CDR3 length equals 16 residues. V lost 0 bases to trimming and J lost 4 bases, with 14 bases between them. Germline CDR1 KGHSH, CDR2 LQKENI. The CDR3 bases are TGTGCCAGCTCACCACCTGGGCAGCGGGTCCCAGATACGCAGTATTTT. It is translated as CASSPPGQRVPDTQYF.

The table lists this clone with a count of one. The rearrangement joins TRBV5-8 to TRBJ2-7, with a possible D match to TRBD1 (5 bases). Germline V gives CDR1 SGHTS, CDR2 YDEGEE. Trimming stripped 0 bases from V and 2 bases from J, with 15 bases between. CDR3 length: 16 residues. CDR3 protein: CASSLVWSQGTYEQYF. The CDR3 bases are TGTGCCAGCAGCTTGGTTTGGTCTCAGGGTACCTACGAGCAGTACTTC.

This clone appeared a few times. The chain recombines TRBV7-3 with TRBJ1-6; a possible D gene is TRBD1 (6 bases). The CDR3 contains 15 residues. The germline V gene has CDR1 SGHTA and CDR2 FQGTGA. The germline V and J ends were trimmed by 3 bases and 8 bases, with 14 bases remaining between them. CDR3 DNA sequence: TGTGCCAGCAGCTTCCAGACAGGCCCCTATTCACCCCTCCACTTT. It codes for CASSFQTGPYSPLHF. Using reference TRBV7-3 and TRBJ1-6 for the parts outside the CDR3, the full variable domain is GAGVSQTPSNKVTEKGKYVELRCDPISGHTALYWYRQSLGQGPEFLIYFQGTGAADDSGLPNDRFFAVRPEGSVSTLKIQRTERGDSAVYLCASSFQTGPYSPLHFGNGTRLTVT.

The chain's CDR3 is CASSYGSSTYGYTF. CDR3 in DNA: TGTGCCAGCAGTTACGGTAGCAGCACCTATGGCTACACCTTC. The chain joins TRBV6-2 or TRBV6-3 to TRBJ1-2; D call uncertain. Per germline, CDR1 MNHEY and CDR2 SVGEGT. This CDR3 contains 14 residues. V shed 2 bases and J shed 4 bases, with 11 bases lying between them.